Listed here are 9 T cell receptor beta chains from one sample, sequenced in a study of T cells in localized non-small cell lung cancer (dated by TCRdb to the early 2020s). The library was generated by the immunoSEQ multiplex PCR assay. Sourced from immuneACCESS, this table was stored by TCRdb with only in-frame sequences that have V and J called. A share of the clones is absent; for the studies checked, an unresolved V gene accounts for under half, and the remainder has no known explanation. The sample table shows 18,000 or so clones, and roughly 90% are seen once. The ten largest make up 8.4% of the sample. The input for sequencing was peripheral blood, taken before any cancer treatment. The receptors were gathered from a man aged 40 to 69 with stage I lung adenocarcinoma.

The rearrangement links TRBV10-3 to TRBJ2-2; D is perhaps TRBD1 (5 bases). The CDR3 has 15 amino acids. CDR1 ENHRY and CDR2 SYGVKD come from the germline V gene. V lost 6 bases, J lost 4 bases, and 15 bases lay in between. The CDR3 loop is CAIRSRVAITGELFF. CDR3 nucleotides: TGTGCCATCAGAAGCAGGGTCGCGATCACCGGGGAGCTGTTTTTT.

The V gene is TRBV5-8, the J gene TRBJ2-7; D might be TRBD1 (6 bases). Trimming shortened V by 8 bases and J by 9 bases, and 15 bases separated the two germline ends. Germline V gives CDR1 SGHTS, CDR2 YDEGEE. CDR3 length equals 11 residues. CDR3 nucleotide sequence: TGTGCCAGTGGACAGCACCCCAGGCAGTACTTC. Translation: CASGQHPRQYF.

The CDR3 loop is CASSIDQRGLPSYEQYF. CDR3 nucleotide sequence: TGTGCCAGTAGTATAGATCAGAGGGGTCTCCCTTCCTACGAGCAGTACTTC. The chain has TRBV19 and TRBJ2-7, with D perhaps matching TRBD1 or TRBD2 (5 bases each). V was pared by 0 bases and J by 1 base, with 16 bases between. Germline V gives CDR1 LNHDA, CDR2 SQIVND (reference sequence). CDR3 length: 17 residues.

The chain employs TRBV27 and TRBJ2-2; TRBD1 aligns across 7 bases. The CDR3 contains 14 residues. After removal of 4 bases from V and 1 base from J, the junction contained 0 bases not matched to a gene. The germline CDR1 and CDR2 sequences are MNHEY and SMNVEV (reference sequence). The CDR3 region is CASSWTGNTGELFF. The CDR3 region has the DNA TGTGCCAGCAGTTGGACAGGGAACACCGGGGAGCTGTTTTTT.

This chain uses TRBV27 with TRBJ2-7; TRBD2 is a possible D gene (5 bases). The V gene lost 0 bases and the J gene lost 5 bases, with 14 bases spanning the gap. Germline V gene sequence: CDR1 MNHEY, CDR2 SMNVEV (reference sequence). The CDR3 runs 15 residues. The CDR3 nucleotides read TGTGCCAGCAGTTTATCGCGGGTGGCCCCCCACGAGCAGTACTTC. This encodes CASSLSRVAPHEQYF.

This clone was detected only once. This chain connects TRBV29-1 to TRBJ1-3; TRBD1 aligns across 9 bases. The CDR3 has 14 amino acids. Per germline, CDR1 SQVTM and CDR2 ANQGSEA. Germline trimming cut 2 bases from V and 4 bases from J; bases unmatched to any gene: 3. CDR3 amino acids: CSVERGTGGNTIYF. As DNA, the CDR3 is TGCAGCGTTGAACGTGGGACAGGGGGAAACACCATATATTTT.

CDR3 residues: CASSLLSRDHEQFF. The DNA for the CDR3 is TGTGCCAGCAGCTTACTTAGCAGGGATCATGAGCAGTTCTTC. The gene calls are TRBV7-6 and TRBJ2-1; D is possibly TRBD1 (5 bases). V lost 2 bases and J 8 bases, leaving 13 bases between the germline ends. Germline V CDR1 and CDR2: SGHVS, FNYEAQ. The CDR3 consists of 14 residues.

This clone has only a few counts. The sample contains more than one DNA sequence encoding this CDR3. The chain carries TRBV27 and TRBJ2-7; either TRBD1 or TRBD2 may supply D (5 bases each). With 2 bases removed from V and 0 bases from J, the gap between germline ends came to 5 bases. In germline, CDR1 is MNHEY, CDR2 SMNVEV (reference sequence). The length of the CDR3 is 13 residues. The CDR3 loop reads CASSLGGSYEQYF. The CDR3 nucleotides read TGTGCCAGCAGTTTAGGGGGCTCCTACGAGCAGTACTTC.

This chain links TRBV11-2 with TRBJ2-6; no definite D call. Trimming took 1 base from V and 0 from J, leaving 10 bases between them. From germline, CDR1 is SGHAT and CDR2 FQNNGV. The CDR3 has 17 amino acids. The CDR3 DNA follows: TGTGCCAGCAGCTTAGTACGTAGGAACTCTGGGGCCAACGTCCTGACTTTC. Protein: CASSLVRRNSGANVLTF. The whole variable domain, filled in from reference TRBV11-2 and TRBJ2-6, reads EAGVAQSPRYKIIEKRQSVAFWCNPISGHATLYWYQQILGQGPKLLIQFQNNGVVDDSQLPKDRFSAERLKGVDSTLKIQPAKLEDSAVYLCASSLVRRNSGANVLTFGAGSRLTVL.